The rows below give T cell receptor beta chains drawn from one sample of a study of T-cell memory formation after mild COVID-19. TCRdb re-analysed the 5' RACE reads in MiXCR, keeping a single row per CDR3 protein. The data hold 530,000 or so distinct CDR3 sequences, with 17% observed a single time. The sequenced material came from PBMCs or a T cell subset sorted from them (not recorded which). The receptors were sampled from an adult woman who had mild COVID-19 (a few samples of this study predate the infection). Cell type and time point are not known. The CDR3 runs from the conserved cysteine through the conserved F or W. Each record gives: D gene, V gene, clone size, J gene, CDR3 protein, CDR3 DNA. A D gene is named only where the DNA matches it firmly. A row's size may be missing; if present it is once, few, many or a size class.

>.|TRBV7-3|.|TRBJ2-1
CASSWRDSPGNEQFF
TGTGCCAGCAGCTGGCGGGACTCCCCGGGCAATGAGCAGTTCTTC
>TRBD1|TRBV5-1|.|TRBJ2-7
CASSLGQGVDEQYF
TGCGCCAGCAGCTTGGGTCAGGGGGTTGACGAGCAGTACTTC
>.|TRBV7-9|.|TRBJ1-4
CASSLSAGGADTTNEKLFF
TGTGCCAGCAGCTTAAGTGCCGGGGGCGCCGATACAACTAATGAAAAACTGTTTTTT
>.|TRBV6-5|few|TRBJ1-2
CASSYQTPAALNYGYTF
TGTGCCAGCAGTTACCAGACGCCGGCAGCCCTGAACTATGGCTACACCTTC
>.|TRBV2|.|TRBJ1-1
CALVRGNTEAFF
TGTGCCCTAGTGAGGGGGAACACTGAAGCTTTCTTT
>.|TRBV20-1|few|TRBJ2-2
CSAPNGPKGMNTGELFF
TGCAGTGCTCCTAATGGCCCCAAGGGAATGAACACCGGGGAGCTGTTTTTT
>.|TRBV12-3/TRBV12-4|few|TRBJ2-1
CASSSPATNEQFF
TGTGCCAGCAGTTCTCCCGCAACTAATGAGCAGTTCTTC
>.|TRBV18|many|TRBJ2-1
CASSPNGADEQFF
TGTGCCAGCTCACCTAACGGGGCGGATGAGCAGTTCTTC
>TRBD1|TRBV7-9|few|TRBJ2-2
CASSLVGQANTGELFF
TGTGCCAGCAGCTTAGTTGGACAGGCGAACACCGGGGAGCTGTTTTTT
>.|TRBV12-3/TRBV12-4|once|TRBJ1-2
CASSRDDLYGYTF
TGTGCCAGCAGTCGCGATGACCTCTATGGCTACACCTTC
>.|TRBV14|.|TRBJ2-3
CASSWVPTGDTQYF
TGTGCCAGCAGCTGGGTCCCAACGGGAGATACGCAGTATTTT
>.|TRBV12-3/TRBV12-4|.|TRBJ1-1
CASSFRDNGEAFF
TGTGCCAGCAGTTTCCGGGACAACGGTGAAGCTTTCTTT
>.|TRBV7-9|.|TRBJ1-1
CASSFLGATEAFF
TGTGCCAGCAGCTTTTTAGGGGCCACTGAAGCTTTCTTT
>TRBD2|TRBV4-1|.|TRBJ2-3
CASRPPGGAADTQYF
TGCGCCAGCAGGCCGCCGGGAGGGGCGGCAGATACGCAGTATTTT
>.|TRBV12-3/TRBV12-4|.|TRBJ1-1
CASSFRTTTEAFF
TGTGCCAGCAGTTTTCGGACAACCACTGAAGCTTTCTTT
>TRBD1|TRBV11-2|few|TRBJ2-1
CASSPRDRVSEQFF
TGTGCCAGCAGCCCCCGGGACAGGGTAAGCGAGCAGTTCTTC